Listed here are 32 T cell receptor beta chains from one sample, sequenced in a study of blood T cell repertoires in COVID-19. Method: immunoSEQ multiplex PCR; TCRdb's copy keeps in-frame clones and lacks some. The sample holds 120,000 or so clones, 77% seen once. Sequencing used peripheral blood. The origin of the receptors is a human donor in a cohort sampled during active COVID-19.

The chain is built from TRBV3-1 (or the pseudogene TRBV3-2) and TRBJ2-5; TRBD2 matches 8 bases. The CDR3 is made up of 13 amino acids. The germline V gene has CDR1 LGHDT and CDR2 YNNKEL (reference sequence). Germline trimming cut 8 bases from V and 3 bases from J; bases unmatched to any gene: 5. CDR3 in amino acids: CASAGGGEETQYF. The CDR3, as DNA: TGTGCCAGCGCCGGGGGGGGAGAAGAGACCCAGTACTTC.

Only a few counts were recorded for this clone. In DNA form, the CDR3 reads TGTGCCAGCAGCAGGACTAGCGGGAGCTACGAGCAGTACTTC. This codes for CASSRTSGSYEQYF. The V gene is TRBV7-9, the J gene TRBJ2-7; 13 bases line up with TRBD2. Per germline, CDR1 SEHNR and CDR2 FQNEAQ (reference sequence). Germline trimming cut 5 bases from V and 3 bases from J; bases unmatched to any gene: 1. This CDR3 contains 14 residues. The entire variable domain, with the rest obtained from reference TRBV7-9 and TRBJ2-7, is as follows: DTGVSQNPRHKITKRGQNVTFRCDPISEHNRLYWYRQTLGQGPEFLTYFQNEAQLEKSRLLSDRFSAERPKGSFSTLEIQRTEQGDSAMYLCASSRTSGSYEQYFGPGTRLTVT.

The chain joins TRBV6-1 to TRBJ1-1; D is uncertain. The CDR3 spans 15 residues. V shed 3 bases and J shed 1 base, with 12 bases lying between them. Per germline, CDR1 MNHNS and CDR2 SASEGT. The CDR3 loop is CASSEVSGENTEAFF. Written as DNA, the CDR3 is TGTGCCAGCAGTGAGGTGTCAGGCGAGAACACTGAAGCTTTCTTT.

This chain uses TRBV13 with TRBJ1-3; D gene uncertain. V was clipped by 4 bases and J by 6 bases, with 10 bases between them. The CDR3 loop spans 13 amino acids. In germline, CDR1 is PRHDT, CDR2 FYEKMQ (reference sequence). The CDR3 is CASSSQRVNTIYF. In nucleotides, the CDR3 is TGTGCCAGCAGCTCTCAGAGGGTAAACACCATATATTTT.

This clone has just a few counts. V and J are TRBV5-5 and TRBJ1-2, with TRBD1 identical over 8 bases. Germline V gives CDR1 SGHKS, CDR2 YYEKEE (reference sequence). With V trimmed by 2 bases and J by 3 bases, 6 bases remained unmatched. This CDR3 is built from 15 residues. Here the CDR3 DNA reads TGTGCCAGCAGCTTCCGGACAGGGAGGGACTATGGCTACACCTTC. This sequence encodes CASSFRTGRDYGYTF.

In its sample, this clone was seen a few times. The CDR3 DNA sequence: TGTGCCAGCAGCTTAGGGGACAGAGCTAACTATGGCTACACCTTC. Protein product: CASSLGDRANYGYTF. The J gene is TRBJ1-2, the V gene TRBV7-9; 7 bases align to TRBD1. The length of the CDR3 is 15 residues. CDR1 and CDR2 from the germline V gene are SEHNR and FQNEAQ (reference sequence). The V gene end was trimmed by 1 base and the J gene end by 0 bases; junction bases not matched to a gene: 2.

Only one count was recorded for this clone. V gene TRBV9 combines with J gene TRBJ2-1, with TRBD2 matching 13 bases. The CDR3 totals 16 residues. The ends lost 0 bases at V and 8 bases at J; junction bases unmatched: 5. CDR1 SGDLS and CDR2 YYNGEE come from the germline V gene. In DNA form, the CDR3 reads TGTGCCAGCAGCGTAGCCTCGGGACTAGCGGGGTATGAGCAGTTCTTC. Its protein is CASSVASGLAGYEQFF.

This chain uses TRBV18 with TRBJ2-6, with a possible D match to TRBD1 (6 bases). CDR1 and CDR2 from the germline V gene are KGHSH and LQKENI. CDR3 length equals 16 residues. V was clipped by 6 bases and J by 7 bases, with 19 bases between them. The CDR3 sequence: CASSLRGPKGANVLTF. CDR3 coding DNA: TGTGCCAGCTCCCTCAGGGGTCCCAAAGGAGCCAACGTCCTGACTTTC.

CDR3 bases: TGTGCCACCAGTTCCTCAGGGGGTACAGCTTTCTTT. Its protein is CATSSSGGTAFF. The V and J genes are TRBV24-1 and TRBJ1-1; TRBD1 agrees at 7 bases. Germline V lookup: CDR1 KGHDR, CDR2 SFDVKD. V was clipped by 6 bases and J by 10 bases; unmatched bases: 7. This CDR3 is built from 12 residues.

In regard to this clone: A junction boundary mismatches the germline segment, possibly from a read error. This sequence joins TRBV19 and TRBJ2-7; 8 bases agree with TRBD1. The CDR3 totals 13 residues. Per the germline V gene, CDR1 is LNHDA and CDR2 is SQIVND (reference sequence). In nucleotides, the CDR3 is TGTGCCACTAGTGGGACAGGCCTACCCGAGCAGTACTTC. Encoded protein: CATSGTGLPEQYF.

The CDR3 DNA is TGCGCCAGCAGCCAACTTCAGGACGGGAGGTACTATGGCTACACCTTC. Translation: CASSQLQDGRYYGYTF. The chain couples TRBV4-1 to TRBJ1-2; D uncertain. From germline, CDR1 is MGHRA and CDR2 YSYEKL. This CDR3 has 16 amino acids. V was cut by 2 bases and J by 3 bases, with 16 bases left in between.

The chain carries TRBV27 and TRBJ2-7, with TRBD2 matching over 9 bases. The CDR3 totals 16 residues. Looked up from germline, CDR1 is MNHEY and CDR2 is SMNVEV (reference sequence). J gave up 3 bases and V 0 bases, and 6 bases lay outside the gene matches. The CDR3 region has the DNA TGTGCCAGCAGTTTATCTGTCCTAGCGGGAAACTACGAGCAGTACTTC. Translated, it gives CASSLSVLAGNYEQYF.

The chain combines TRBV7-9 with TRBJ1-5; possible D gene TRBD1, 6 bases. The V end lost 5 bases, the J end lost 4 bases, and 9 bases lay between the germline ends. This CDR3 is built from 13 residues. Germline loops: CDR1 SEHNR, CDR2 FQNEAQ (reference sequence). CDR3 sequence (DNA): TGTGCCAGCAGCAATGGACAGAATCAGCCCCAGCATTTT. It specifies CASSNGQNQPQHF.

The rearrangement links TRBV19 to TRBJ1-1; a weak D match, TRBD1 (5 bases). CDR1 and CDR2 from the germline V gene are LNHDA and SQIVND (reference sequence). The CDR3 covers 12 residues. The V end lost 10 bases, the J end lost 4 bases, and 13 bases lay between the germline ends. The CDR3 DNA is TGTGCCACCATGGGGGGGGGCACTGAAGCTTTCTTT. This sequence encodes CATMGGGTEAFF.

The chain uses TRBV7-3 and TRBJ2-5; D remains unclear. Germline-derived CDR1 and CDR2 are SGHTA and FQGTGA. The CDR3 contains 13 residues. V dropped 5 bases and J dropped 1 base, with 8 bases sitting between them. Here the CDR3 DNA reads TGTGCCAGCAGCCCGGCAGGCCAAGAGACCCAGTACTTC. Its translation: CASSPAGQETQYF.

The gene calls are TRBV3-1 (or the pseudogene TRBV3-2) and TRBJ1-6; 7 bases agree with TRBD1. Germline V gene lookup returns CDR1 LGHDT and CDR2 YNNKEL (reference sequence). The CDR3 extends over 13 amino acids. V shed 8 bases and J 7 bases; nucleotides not matched to a gene: 5. CDR3 coding DNA: TGTGCCAGCTCGGGACAGCGAAATTCACCCCTCCACTTT. Its translation is CASSGQRNSPLHF.

This rearrangement joins TRBV7-6 to TRBJ1-1; TRBD1 is a possible D gene (5 bases). CDR1 and CDR2 (germline): SGHVS, FNYEAQ. V was clipped by 0 bases and J by 2 bases, with 28 bases between them. This CDR3 has 21 amino acids. The CDR3 sequence: CASSLAGIGALGDPLNTEAFF. The CDR3 DNA is TGTGCCAGCAGCTTAGCAGGGATTGGGGCGCTCGGCGACCCACTAAACACTGAAGCTTTCTTT.

This sequence joins TRBV28 and TRBJ2-7; 10 positions match TRBD2. With 6 bases clipped from V and 6 bases from J, the junction kept 17 bases outside the gene matches. The CDR3 has 17 residues. In germline, CDR1 is MDHEN, CDR2 SYDVKM. CDR3 loop: CASRPLAGDGLGSEQYF. The CDR3 DNA is TGTGCCAGCAGACCCCTAGCGGGAGACGGGTTGGGAAGCGAGCAGTACTTC.

This clone has only one observation. V usage is TRBV27 and J usage is TRBJ2-7, with D hard to call. V was cut by 2 bases and J by 0 bases, with 11 bases left in between. In germline, CDR1 is MNHEY, CDR2 SMNVEV (reference sequence). The CDR3 contains 15 residues. The CDR3 loop is CASSLVHPSSYEQYF. CDR3 bases: TGTGCCAGCAGTTTAGTGCACCCCAGCTCCTACGAGCAGTACTTC.

This clone was found a few times. CDR3 loop: CASRGGQGNTGELFF. CDR3 sequence (DNA): TGCGCCAGCAGGGGGGGACAGGGGAACACCGGGGAGCTGTTTTTT. V usage is TRBV10-2 and J usage is TRBJ2-2, with 9 nucleotides matching TRBD1. Germline CDR1 and CDR2: WSHSY and SAAADI. The V gene end was trimmed by 6 bases and the J gene end by 1 base; junction bases not matched to a gene: 3. The CDR3 sequence is 15 residues long.

The gene calls are TRBV3-1 (or the pseudogene TRBV3-2) and TRBJ1-5; D remains ambiguous. V lost 0 bases and J lost 3, with 9 bases in between. This CDR3 has 15 residues. Germline V gene sequence: CDR1 LGHDT, CDR2 YNNKEL (reference sequence). CDR3 bases: TGTGCCAGCAGCCAAGATTTAGACATCAATCAGCCCCAGCATTTT. Protein sequence: CASSQDLDINQPQHF.

The chain combines TRBV7-9 with TRBJ2-4; D possibly corresponds to TRBD2 (6 bases). Between the trimmed V and J ends, which lost 0 bases and 15 bases, there was a span of 12 bases. CDR3 length: 12 amino acids. Germline V gene sequence: CDR1 SEHNR, CDR2 FQNEAQ (reference sequence). CDR3 nucleotides: TGTGCCAGCAGCTTAGCGGAGGGATCGGTGTACTTC. This codes for CASSLAEGSVYF.

This chain connects TRBV24-1 to TRBJ1-5; 11 nucleotides agree with TRBD1. V lost 4 bases, J lost 7 bases, and 8 bases stayed unmatched. The CDR3 runs to 16 residues. The V gene's germline CDR1 is KGHDR and CDR2 SFDVKD. In DNA form, the CDR3 reads TGTGCCACCAGTGAGCCGGGACAGGGGGATCGGCAGCCCCAGCATTTT. This codes for CATSEPGQGDRQPQHF.

This clone was detected a few times. The rearrangement uses TRBV3-1 (or the pseudogene TRBV3-2) and TRBJ2-7; TRBD1 matches 7 bases. The CDR3 spans 11 residues. Losses at the gene ends were 6 bases for V and 5 bases for J; bases not matched to a gene: 1. Germline V gives CDR1 LGHDT, CDR2 YNNKEL (reference sequence). CDR3 loop: CASRQGHEQYF. The CDR3, as DNA: TGTGCCAGCAGACAGGGGCACGAGCAGTACTTC.

This clone was detected only a few times. The J gene is TRBJ2-1, the V gene TRBV27; TRBD1 matches 9 bases. V lost 6 bases, J lost 6 bases, and 6 bases stayed unmatched. Germline values: CDR1 MNHEY, CDR2 SMNVEV (reference sequence). This CDR3 is 14 amino acids long. In DNA, the CDR3 is TGTGCCAGCAGAAAAGCGGACAGGGGCAATGAGCAGTTCTTC. It translates to CASRKADRGNEQFF.

The CDR3 sequence is CASSISGVSYEQYF. The CDR3 coding sequence is TGTGCCAGTAGTATAAGCGGGGTCTCCTACGAGCAGTACTTC. The chain recombines TRBV19 with TRBJ2-7; 7 nucleotides align to TRBD2. The trim removed 2 bases at V and 0 bases at J, leaving 1 base unmatched. Germline V lookup: CDR1 LNHDA, CDR2 SQIVND (reference sequence). CDR3 length: 14 amino acids.

This clone occurred a few times. The genes are TRBV11-3 and TRBJ2-1, with 12 bases lining up with TRBD2. From germline, CDR1 is SGHNT and CDR2 YENEEA. Trimming cost V 3 bases and J 8 bases; bases outside gene matches: 2. The CDR3 covers 14 residues. This CDR3 is CASSLTSGSDEQFF. DNA of the CDR3: TGTGCCAGCAGCTTGACTAGCGGGAGCGATGAGCAGTTCTTC. Full variable domain (missing parts from reference TRBV11-3 and TRBJ2-1): EAGVVQSPRYKIIEKKQPVAFWCNPISGHNTLYWYLQNLGQGPELLIRYENEEAVDDSQLPKDRFSAERLKGVDSTLKIQPAELGDSAVYLCASSLTSGSDEQFFGPGTRLTVL.

This CDR3 is CASSVDPRGYGYTF. As DNA, the CDR3 is TGTGCCAGCAGCGTAGACCCAAGAGGGTATGGCTACACCTTC. V gene TRBV9 combines with J gene TRBJ1-2; no clear D. Trimming pared 0 bases from V and 5 bases from J, leaving 11 bases between. CDR1 and CDR2 from the germline V gene are SGDLS and YYNGEE. This CDR3 contains 14 residues. The full variable domain, completed using reference TRBV9 and TRBJ1-2, is DSGVTQTPKHLITATGQRVTLRCSPRSGDLSVYWYQQSLDQGLQFLIQYYNGEERAKGNILERFSAQQFPDLHSELNLSSLELGDSALYFCASSVDPRGYGYTFGSGTRLTVV.

This clone has only a few counts. This rearrangement joins TRBV7-9 to TRBJ2-1; a weak D match, TRBD2 (5 bases). CDR3 size: 14 residues. Germline V gives CDR1 SEHNR, CDR2 FQNEAQ (reference sequence). Trimming removed 1 base at V and 12 bases at J, with 16 bases between. DNA for the CDR3: TGTGCCAGCAGCTTAGGCCAGGCCCTAGGAGGGCAGTTCTTC. This codes for CASSLGQALGGQFF. The variable domain in full, completed from reference TRBV7-9 and TRBJ2-1, reads DTGVSQNPRHKITKRGQNVTFRCDPISEHNRLYWYRQTLGQGPEFLTYFQNEAQLEKSRLLSDRFSAERPKGSFSTLEIQRTEQGDSAMYLCASSLGQALGGQFFGPGTRLTVL.

The V gene is TRBV4-2, the J gene TRBJ2-7; possible D gene TRBD2, 5 bases. Germline values: CDR1 LGHNA, CDR2 YNFKEQ. Trimming shortened V by 1 base and J by 8 bases, and 21 bases separated the two germline ends. The CDR3 loop spans 16 amino acids. This CDR3 reads CASSQVGPVAKIKQYF. The CDR3 DNA reads as TGTGCCAGCAGCCAAGTTGGGCCGGTAGCGAAAATAAAGCAGTACTTC.

The table lists this clone with a few counts. The rearrangement joins TRBV5-4 to TRBJ2-7, with D maybe TRBD1 (6 bases). Germline CDR1 reads SGHNT; CDR2 reads YYREEE (reference sequence). Trimming took off 4 bases at V and 2 bases at J, with 10 bases between the two ends. The CDR3 runs to 13 residues. The CDR3 protein is CASSVRGAYEQYF. CDR3 sequence (DNA): TGTGCCAGCAGCGTCAGGGGAGCCTACGAGCAGTACTTC.

The sample holds one count of this clone. This chain links TRBV6-5 with TRBJ1-6; no reliable D call. The CDR3 length is 14 residues. Germline V CDR1 and CDR2: MNHEY, SVGAGI. V was trimmed by 8 bases and J by 4 bases, leaving 12 bases between them. The CDR3 spells CASGTDPYNSPLHF. The CDR3, as DNA: TGTGCCAGCGGAACAGACCCATATAATTCACCCCTCCACTTT.